Following are 26 T cell receptor beta chains from one sample sequenced in a study of blood T cell repertoires in COVID-19. Only in-frame clones appear in the TCRdb table, and some are missing; sequencing was by immunoSEQ multiplex PCR. Among almost 70,000 clones listed, more than 70% were seen once. The sample comprised peripheral blood. The receptors here all came from a human donor in a cohort sampled during active COVID-19.

This chain joins TRBV5-1 and TRBJ1-1; 7 bases are shared with TRBD1. CDR3 length: 13 residues. Germline V gene lookup returns CDR1 SGHRS and CDR2 YFSETQ. V lost 4 bases to trimming and J lost 4 bases; unmatched junction nucleotides: 4. The CDR3: CASSQYRGTEAFF. CDR3 nucleotide sequence: TGCGCCAGCAGCCAATACAGGGGCACTGAAGCTTTCTTT.

The chain carries TRBV9 and TRBJ2-2; 8 nucleotides agree with TRBD2. CDR3 length: 15 amino acids. Germline CDR1 and CDR2: SGDLS and YYNGEE. The junction had 6 bases not matched to a gene; V was cut back by 5 bases and J by 3 bases. CDR3 DNA sequence: TGTGCCAGCAGACTCCGGGGGGGAGACACCGGGGAGCTGTTTTTT. Translating it yields CASRLRGGDTGELFF.

The chain couples TRBV5-6 to TRBJ2-7; the D gene is possibly TRBD2 (6 bases). Germline assignment: CDR1 SGHDT and CDR2 YYEEEE. V was shortened by 0 bases and J by 2 bases, with 21 bases between the two germline ends. The CDR3 totals 18 residues. CDR3: CASSLGELRRVRTYEQYF. The CDR3 DNA is TGTGCCAGCAGCTTGGGGGAGTTGCGGAGGGTTCGAACCTACGAGCAGTACTTC. Together with reference TRBV5-6 and TRBJ2-7, the CDR3 gives the full variable domain: DAGVTQSPTHLIKTRGQQVTLRCSPKSGHDTVSWYQQALGQGPQFIFQYYEEEERQRGNFPDRFSGHQFPNYSSELNVNALLLGDSALYLCASSLGELRRVRTYEQYFGPGTRLTVT.

This chain uses TRBV28 with TRBJ1-5, with D possibly TRBD1 on 6 matching bases. Trimming removed 2 bases from V and 2 bases from J, with 16 bases in between. The CDR3 covers 17 residues. Germline assignment: CDR1 MDHEN and CDR2 SYDVKM. CDR3 coding DNA: TGTGCCAGCAGTTTAAAGAAGGGGACATATGGCAATCAGCCCCAGCATTTT. Its translation: CASSLKKGTYGNQPQHF.

The gene calls are TRBV10-3 and TRBJ2-7; 8 nucleotides agree with TRBD1. Germline V gene data show CDR1 as ENHRY and CDR2 as SYGVKD. The CDR3 has 13 amino acids. V lost 6 bases and J lost 0; bases outside the gene matches: 1. The CDR3 is CAIRDRASYEQYF. CDR3 nucleotide sequence: TGTGCCATCAGGGACAGGGCCTCCTACGAGCAGTACTTC.

The chain couples TRBV6-5 to TRBJ2-7, with 12 bases lining up with TRBD2. Trimming took 5 bases from V and 4 from J; bases not matched to a gene: 6. The CDR3 contains 15 residues. Germline CDR1 and CDR2: MNHEY and SVGAGI. The CDR3 loop reads CASSRSSGGGYEQYF. The CDR3 nucleotides read TGTGCCAGCAGTAGGTCTAGCGGGGGGGGGTACGAGCAGTACTTC.

The chain is built from TRBV3-1 (or the pseudogene TRBV3-2) and TRBJ2-7; no reliable D call. V was pared by 4 bases and J by 3 bases, with 7 bases between. The CDR3 runs to 12 residues. CDR1 and CDR2 (germline): LGHDT, YNNKEL (reference sequence). CDR3 DNA sequence: TGTGCCAGCAGCCCAGGAAACTACGAGCAGTACTTC. Translating gives CASSPGNYEQYF.

This chain connects TRBV7-2 to TRBJ1-2, with a tentative D call TRBD1 (5 bases). Germline lookup yields CDR1 SGHTA and CDR2 FQGNSA. V was trimmed by 5 bases and J by 6 bases, leaving 16 bases between them. The CDR3 has 14 residues. The CDR3 sequence is CASSPFSGGNGYTF. CDR3 in DNA: TGTGCCAGCAGCCCCTTTTCCGGGGGGAATGGCTACACCTTC.

CDR3 residues: CASSLTGNTEAFF. The CDR3 DNA reads as TGTGCCAGCAGCCTGACAGGGAACACTGAAGCTTTCTTT. This chain links TRBV27 with TRBJ1-1, with D tentatively TRBD1 (6 bases). The V and J ends lost 6 bases and 1 base respectively, with 9 bases between them. Germline V gene data show CDR1 as MNHEY and CDR2 as SMNVEV (reference sequence). The CDR3 contains 13 residues.

This clone showed up just once. This chain uses TRBV27 with TRBJ2-7; no clear D gene. The germline gives CDR1 MNHEY, CDR2 SMNVEV (reference sequence). The V gene lost 4 bases and the J gene lost 1 base, with 14 bases spanning the gap. CDR3 length equals 15 residues. This CDR3 reads CASSSGQALSYEQYF. CDR3 nucleotide sequence: TGTGCCAGCAGTTCAGGTCAGGCCCTTTCCTACGAGCAGTACTTC.

This clone appeared once. The chain employs TRBV30 and TRBJ1-3, with 10 bases fitting TRBD1. The CDR3 totals 13 residues. CDR1 is GTSNPN and CDR2 is SVGIG in the germline V gene (reference sequence). V lost 5 bases, J lost 6 bases, and 4 bases stayed unmatched. Here the CDR3 reads CAWEGQGKNTIYF. The CDR3 DNA is TGTGCCTGGGAGGGACAGGGGAAAAACACCATATATTTT.

The V gene is TRBV9, the J gene TRBJ2-3; 10 positions match TRBD2. Germline V CDR1 and CDR2: SGDLS, YYNGEE. V shed 4 bases, J shed 1 base, and the junction held 3 bases outside the gene matches. The CDR3 is made up of 15 amino acids. The CDR3 coding sequence is TGTGCCAGCAGCCCTAGCGGGGGACGCACAGATACGCAGTATTTT. It yields the protein CASSPSGGRTDTQYF.

The chain carries TRBV5-1 and TRBJ2-2; TRBD2 matches 10 bases. The J segment lost 3 bases and the V segment lost 4 bases, leaving 9 bases of the junction unmatched. Germline V gives CDR1 SGHRS, CDR2 YFSETQ. This CDR3 contains 17 residues. The CDR3 nucleotides are TGCGCCAGCAGCCCTGACCCTAGCGGGAGCTACACCGGGGAGCTGTTTTTT. It translates to CASSPDPSGSYTGELFF.

This chain joins TRBV3-1 (or the pseudogene TRBV3-2) and TRBJ1-6, with 9 bases that match TRBD1. Germline V gives CDR1 LGHDT, CDR2 YNNKEL (reference sequence). The CDR3 runs to 16 residues. Trimming took 7 bases from V and 6 from J; bases not matched to a gene: 10. Written as DNA, the CDR3 is TGTGCCAGCAATTACAGGGGGCTCGGGGGTAATTCACCCCTCCACTTT. It specifies CASNYRGLGGNSPLHF.

The chain carries TRBV21-1 and TRBJ1-5; TRBD1 was called by the table and not checked on the DNA. TRBV21-1 is marked as a pseudogene. The CDR3 runs 20 residues. The CDR3 loop reads CASSTKGTGFKKYSNQPQHF. The CDR3 DNA reads TGTGCCAGCAGCACCAAAGGGACAGGATTTAAGAAATATAGCAATCAGCCCCAGCATTTT.

The V call is TRBV18, the J call TRBJ1-4, with D uncertain. Germline lookup yields CDR1 KGHSH and CDR2 LQKENI. The V end lost 3 bases, the J end lost 3 bases, and 2 bases lay between the germline ends. This CDR3 is 12 amino acids long. The CDR3 loop reads CASSPSNEKLFF. The CDR3 DNA reads as TGTGCCAGCTCACCCTCTAATGAAAAACTGTTTTTT.

This clone was detected only a few times. The J gene is TRBJ2-1, the V gene TRBV11-2, with 10 bases fitting TRBD2. The CDR3 spans 15 residues. Germline V gives CDR1 SGHAT, CDR2 FQNNGV. V shed 6 bases, J shed 8 bases, and the junction held 10 bases outside the gene matches. The CDR3 region has the DNA TGTGCCAGCAGTCCAAGCGGGGGGGCCTTGGATGAGCAGTTCTTC. Residues: CASSPSGGALDEQFF.

V and J are TRBV6-5 and TRBJ2-2; D is ambiguous. The CDR3 contains 11 residues. V lost 6 bases and J lost 13, with 12 bases in between. Germline CDR1 MNHEY, CDR2 SVGAGI. The CDR3, as DNA: TGTGCCAGCAGAGCTCCGAACGGGCTGTTTTTT. Its protein is CASRAPNGLFF.

This clone was observed a handful of times. The chain has TRBV28 and TRBJ2-7; D not resolved. The ends were cut back, 2 bases at V and 5 bases at J, with 16 bases in the middle. The germline gives CDR1 MDHEN, CDR2 SYDVKM. This CDR3 region has 15 residues. The CDR3 DNA reads as TGTGCCAGCAGTTTAAGTGGCTCGGGTTCCGACGAGCAGTACTTC. Amino acid sequence: CASSLSGSGSDEQYF.

This chain uses TRBV6-5 with TRBJ2-1; 11 nucleotides match TRBD1. CDR3 length equals 16 residues. The ends lost 3 bases at V and 6 bases at J; junction bases unmatched: 7. The germline gives CDR1 MNHEY, CDR2 SVGAGI. The CDR3 DNA follows: TGTGCCAGCAGTTATTTGGGGACAGGGGGTCCCAATGAGCAGTTCTTC. It codes for CASSYLGTGGPNEQFF.

The rearrangement joins TRBV11-2 to TRBJ1-1, with 8 nucleotides matching TRBD1. Germline V gives CDR1 SGHAT, CDR2 FQNNGV. The CDR3 extends over 17 amino acids. Trimming cost V 5 bases and J 3 bases; bases outside gene matches: 14. CDR3 protein: CASSPSGSGGVDTEAFF. The CDR3 DNA sequence: TGTGCCAGCAGCCCCTCGGGGTCAGGGGGCGTGGACACTGAAGCTTTCTTT.

This sequence joins TRBV6-1 and TRBJ2-7, with unresolved D. The CDR3 has 15 residues. Germline CDR1 reads MNHNS; CDR2 reads SASEGT. Between the trimmed V and J ends, which lost 1 base and 3 bases, there was a span of 13 bases. CDR3 sequence (DNA): TGTGCCAGCAGTGAAGGATTCCAGGATTACTACGAGCAGTACTTC. Translating it yields CASSEGFQDYYEQYF.

The chain combines TRBV19 with TRBJ2-7; 9 bases match TRBD1. Germline assignment: CDR1 LNHDA and CDR2 SQIVND (reference sequence). With 7 bases clipped from V and 4 bases from J, the junction kept 8 bases outside the gene matches. The CDR3 extends over 14 amino acids. CDR3: CASTSGTGLYEQYF. CDR3 sequence (DNA): TGTGCCAGTACCTCCGGGACAGGGTTGTACGAGCAGTACTTC.

This clone has only a few counts. This sequence joins TRBV10-3 and TRBJ1-5; 9 bases agree with TRBD1. This CDR3 contains 17 residues. V lost 0 bases to trimming and J lost 2 bases; unmatched junction nucleotides: 5. Germline V gene lookup returns CDR1 ENHRY and CDR2 SYGVKD. CDR3 bases: TGTGCCATCAGTGAGTCGAAGGGACAGGGAGGCAATCAGCCCCAGCATTTT. It encodes CAISESKGQGGNQPQHF.

The chain couples TRBV15 to TRBJ2-7; 7 nucleotides match TRBD1. V shed 6 bases and J 4 bases; nucleotides not matched to a gene: 3. The CDR3 spans 12 residues. The germline CDR1 and CDR2 sequences are LNHNV and YYDKDF (reference sequence). The CDR3 loop is CATSLQGYEQYF. CDR3 DNA: TGTGCCACCAGTCTACAGGGGTACGAGCAGTACTTC.

The gene calls are TRBV24-1 and TRBJ1-2; D is perhaps TRBD1 (5 bases). The CDR3 is 13 residues long. V was pared by 12 bases and J by 3 bases, with 16 bases between. Germline V CDR1 and CDR2: KGHDR, SFDVKD. CDR3 in amino acids: CAHRATRDYGYTF. CDR3 sequence (DNA): TGTGCCCACCGAGCCACCAGGGACTATGGCTACACCTTC.